Below are 6 T cell receptor beta chains sequenced from a single sample in a study of PD-1 blockade in mismatch repair-deficient tumors. The table came from immunoSEQ multiplex PCR; TCRdb's copy has only in-frame clones and leaves some out. This table holds 100,000 to 150,000 clones, about 88% found once. The specimen was peripheral blood, collected 44 weeks after starting pembrolizumab. These receptors came from an adult with mismatch repair-deficient cancer.

Here the CDR3 DNA reads TGTGCCAGCAGCCCGGTACTATCTTTTTCTGGTGAAGCTTTCTTT. Translating gives CASSPVLSFSGEAFF. The rearrangement links TRBV11-3 to TRBJ1-1, with D hard to call. The V gene lost 5 bases and the J gene lost 7 bases, with 20 bases spanning the gap. This CDR3 contains 15 residues. Germline V gene sequence: CDR1 SGHNT, CDR2 YENEEA. Combining the CDR3 with reference TRBV11-3 and TRBJ1-1 gives the whole variable domain EAGVVQSPRYKIIEKKQPVAFWCNPISGHNTLYWYLQNLGQGPELLIRYENEEAVDDSQLPKDRFSAERLKGVDSTLKIQPAELGDSAVYLCASSPVLSFSGEAFFGQGTRLTVV.

This clone was seen only once. This chain connects TRBV6-5 to TRBJ2-7; either TRBD1 or TRBD2 may fit D (5 bases each). CDR1 MNHEY and CDR2 SVGAGI come from the germline V gene. Trimming cost V 0 bases and J 0 bases, with 6 bases left between them. The CDR3 is made up of 14 amino acids. The CDR3 DNA is TGTGCCAGCAGTTACTCGGGGACCTCCTACGAGCAGTACTTC. As protein: CASSYSGTSYEQYF.

This clone was detected once. The V call is TRBV27, the J call TRBJ1-1, with D maybe TRBD1 (5 bases). Per the germline V gene, CDR1 is MNHEY and CDR2 is SMNVEV (reference sequence). CDR3 length: 15 amino acids. Trimming left V 5 bases short and J 5 bases short, with 18 bases between. The CDR3, as DNA: TGTGCCAGCAGTCTAATCTCAACAGGTAGAACTGAAGCTTTCTTT. It yields the protein CASSLISTGRTEAFF.

This clone was found once. The chain carries TRBV2 and TRBJ2-7; 8 positions agree with TRBD1. V was pared by 10 bases and J by 1 base, with 9 bases of the junction left unmatched. CDR1 is SNHLY, CDR2 FYNNEI, per germline. The CDR3 runs to 14 residues. CDR3 nucleotides: TGTGCCACTAGACAGGGGCCACCATCCTACGAGCAGTACTTC. It specifies CATRQGPPSYEQYF. The variable domain in full, with the rest retrieved from reference TRBV2 and TRBJ2-7, is EPEVTQTPSHQVTQMGQEVILRCVPISNHLYFYWYRQILGQKVEFLVSFYNNEISEKSEIFDDQFSVERPDGSNFTLKIRSTKLEDSAMYFCATRQGPPSYEQYFGPGTRLTVT.

The chain is built from TRBV30 and TRBJ2-7; D uncertain. V lost 0 bases, J lost 3 bases, and 9 bases lay in between. Germline values: CDR1 GTSNPN, CDR2 SVGIG (reference sequence). The CDR3 runs 13 residues. The CDR3 here is CAWSVGGNYEQYF. The CDR3 DNA reads TGTGCCTGGAGTGTAGGTGGGAACTACGAGCAGTACTTC.

J is TRBJ2-1 and V is TRBV30, with 7 nucleotides matching TRBD2. This CDR3 is built from 11 residues. The germline V gene has CDR1 GTSNPN and CDR2 SVGIG (reference sequence). The CDR3 sequence: CGAGAENEQFF. Here the CDR3 DNA reads TGTGGTGCGGGAGCCGAGAATGAGCAGTTCTTC.